The present entry profiles one T cell receptor (beta chain) with its context. These data come from a study of monozygotic twins with inflammatory bowel disease. CDR1 SGHRS and CDR2 YFSETQ come from the germline V gene. The CDR3 contains 15 residues. From the 5' RACE reads, TCRdb lists one entry per CDR3 protein and no DNA. This sample contains around 450,000 distinct CDR3 sequences. The V call is TRBV5-1, the J call TRBJ2-2. Sample: blood. The sequence derives from a human donor with ulcerative colitis or Crohn's disease, or a healthy co-twin of an affected twin (not recorded which). The CDR3 reads CASSLALASSGELFF.